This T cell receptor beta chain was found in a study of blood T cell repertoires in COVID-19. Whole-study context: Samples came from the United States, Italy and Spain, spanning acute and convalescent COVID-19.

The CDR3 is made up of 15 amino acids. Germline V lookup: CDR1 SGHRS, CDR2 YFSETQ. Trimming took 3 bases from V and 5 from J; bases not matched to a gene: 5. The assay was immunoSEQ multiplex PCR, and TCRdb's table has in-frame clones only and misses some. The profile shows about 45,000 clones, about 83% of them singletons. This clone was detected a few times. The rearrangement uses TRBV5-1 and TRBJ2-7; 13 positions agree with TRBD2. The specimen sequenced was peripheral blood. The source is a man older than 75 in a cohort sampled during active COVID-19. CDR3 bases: TGCGCCAGCAGCTCCGGACTAGCGGGAGTGGACGAGCAGTACTTC. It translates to CASSSGLAGVDEQYF.